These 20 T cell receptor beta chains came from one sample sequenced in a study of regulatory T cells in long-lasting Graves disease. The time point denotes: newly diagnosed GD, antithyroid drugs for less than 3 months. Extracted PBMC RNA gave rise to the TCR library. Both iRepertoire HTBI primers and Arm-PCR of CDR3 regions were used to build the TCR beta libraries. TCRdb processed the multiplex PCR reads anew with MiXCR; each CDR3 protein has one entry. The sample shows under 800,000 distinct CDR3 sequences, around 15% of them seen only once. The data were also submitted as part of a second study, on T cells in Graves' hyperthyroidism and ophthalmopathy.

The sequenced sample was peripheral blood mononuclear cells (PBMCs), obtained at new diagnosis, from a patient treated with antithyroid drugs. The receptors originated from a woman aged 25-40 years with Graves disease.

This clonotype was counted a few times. The CDR3 coding sequence is TGTGCCAGTGGAAGGACAGGGCAAGAGACCCAGTACTTC. This gives the protein CASGRTGQETQYF. The chain employs TRBV18 and TRBJ2-5; 8 nucleotides agree with TRBD1. Losses at the gene ends were 9 bases for V and 2 bases for J; bases not matched to a gene: 5. CDR1 is KGHSH and CDR2 is LQKENI in the germline V gene. The CDR3 loop spans 13 amino acids.

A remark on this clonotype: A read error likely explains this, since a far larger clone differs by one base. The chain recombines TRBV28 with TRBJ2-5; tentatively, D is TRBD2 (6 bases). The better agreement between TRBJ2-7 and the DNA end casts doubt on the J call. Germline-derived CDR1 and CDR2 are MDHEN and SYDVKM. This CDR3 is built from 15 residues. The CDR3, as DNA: TGTGCCAGCATCCCAACTAGCAGGAGCCCCTACGAGCAGTACTTC. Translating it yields CASIPTSRSPYEQYF.

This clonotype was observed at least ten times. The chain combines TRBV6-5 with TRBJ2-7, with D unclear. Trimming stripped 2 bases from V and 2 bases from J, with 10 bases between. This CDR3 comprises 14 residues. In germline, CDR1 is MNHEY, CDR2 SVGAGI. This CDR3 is CASSYNVLTYEQYF. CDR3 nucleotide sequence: TGTGCCAGCAGTTACAACGTGCTTACCTACGAGCAGTACTTC.

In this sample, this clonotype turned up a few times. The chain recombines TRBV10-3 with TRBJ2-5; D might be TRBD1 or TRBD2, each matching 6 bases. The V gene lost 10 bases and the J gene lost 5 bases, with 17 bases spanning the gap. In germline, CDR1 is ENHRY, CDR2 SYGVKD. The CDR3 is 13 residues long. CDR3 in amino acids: CATEGGLGETQYF. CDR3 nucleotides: TGTGCCACCGAGGGGGGCCTGGGTGAGACCCAGTACTTC.

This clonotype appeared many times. Here the CDR3 DNA reads TGTGCCTGGACTCAAAGGGGGGATTCTGAAGCTTTCTTT. This encodes CAWTQRGDSEAFF. The chain has TRBV30 and TRBJ1-1; tentative D call: TRBD1 (6 bases). Germline values: CDR1 GTSNPN, CDR2 SVGIG (reference sequence). The CDR3 runs 13 residues. V was shortened by 4 bases and J by 6 bases, with 15 bases between the two germline ends.

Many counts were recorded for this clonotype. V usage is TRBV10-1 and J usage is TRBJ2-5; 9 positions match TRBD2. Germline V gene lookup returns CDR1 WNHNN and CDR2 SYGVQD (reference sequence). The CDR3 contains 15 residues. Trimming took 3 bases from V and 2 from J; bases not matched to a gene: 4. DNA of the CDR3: TGCGCCAGCAGTGAAGGGCTAGCGGGGCAAGAGACCCAGTACTTC. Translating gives CASSEGLAGQETQYF.

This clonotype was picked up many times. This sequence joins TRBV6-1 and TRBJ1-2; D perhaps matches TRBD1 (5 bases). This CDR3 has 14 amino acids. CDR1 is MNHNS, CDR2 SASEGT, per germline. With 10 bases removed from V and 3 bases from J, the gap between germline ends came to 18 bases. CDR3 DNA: TGTGCCACCCAACCGAGGGGCGGGGACTATGGCTACACCTTC. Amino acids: CATQPRGGDYGYTF.

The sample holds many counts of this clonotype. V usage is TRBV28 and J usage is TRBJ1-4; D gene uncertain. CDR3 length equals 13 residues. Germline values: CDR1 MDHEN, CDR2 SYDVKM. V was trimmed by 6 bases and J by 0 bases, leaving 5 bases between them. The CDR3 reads CASRPSTNEKLFF. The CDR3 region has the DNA TGTGCCAGCAGGCCCTCAACTAATGAAAAACTGTTTTTT.

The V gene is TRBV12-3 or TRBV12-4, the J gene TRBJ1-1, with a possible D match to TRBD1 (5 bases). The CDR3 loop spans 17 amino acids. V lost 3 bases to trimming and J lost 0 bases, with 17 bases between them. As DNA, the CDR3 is TGTGCCAGCAGTTTCTCTCCAGGGCTGAAGATGAACACTGAAGCTTTCTTT. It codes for CASSFSPGLKMNTEAFF.

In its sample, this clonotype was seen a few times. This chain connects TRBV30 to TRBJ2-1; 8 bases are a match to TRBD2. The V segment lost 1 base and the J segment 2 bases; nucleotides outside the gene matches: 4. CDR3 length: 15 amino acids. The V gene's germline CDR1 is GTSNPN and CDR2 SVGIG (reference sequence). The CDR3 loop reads CAWSGGAGAYNEQFF. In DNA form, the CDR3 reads TGTGCCTGGAGTGGGGGAGCGGGAGCCTACAATGAGCAGTTCTTC.

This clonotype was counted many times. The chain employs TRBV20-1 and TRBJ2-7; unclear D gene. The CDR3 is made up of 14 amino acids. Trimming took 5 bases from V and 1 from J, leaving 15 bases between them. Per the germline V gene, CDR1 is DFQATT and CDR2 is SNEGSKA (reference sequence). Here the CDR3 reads CSADGLVRSYEQYF. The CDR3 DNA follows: TGCAGTGCTGACGGTCTGGTCCGGTCCTACGAGCAGTACTTC.

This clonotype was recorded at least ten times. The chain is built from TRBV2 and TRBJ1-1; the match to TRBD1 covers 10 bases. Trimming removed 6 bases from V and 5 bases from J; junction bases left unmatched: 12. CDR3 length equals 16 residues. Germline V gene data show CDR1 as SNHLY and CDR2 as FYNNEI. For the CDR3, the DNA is TGTGCCAGCAGGGACGACAGGGGGCGTATCCGTACTGAAGCTTTCTTT. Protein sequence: CASRDDRGRIRTEAFF.

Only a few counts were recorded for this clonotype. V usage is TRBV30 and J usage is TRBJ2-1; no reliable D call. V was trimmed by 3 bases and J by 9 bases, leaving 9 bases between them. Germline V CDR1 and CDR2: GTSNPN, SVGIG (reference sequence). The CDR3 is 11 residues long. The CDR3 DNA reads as TGTGCCTGGAGAGATCCCACTGAGCAGTTCTTC. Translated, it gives CAWRDPTEQFF.

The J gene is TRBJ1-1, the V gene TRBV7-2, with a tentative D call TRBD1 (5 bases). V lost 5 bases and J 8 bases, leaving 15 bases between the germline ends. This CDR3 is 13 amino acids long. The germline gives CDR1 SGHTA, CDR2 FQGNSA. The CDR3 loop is CASSQPRGEEAFF. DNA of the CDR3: TGTGCCAGCAGCCAACCCCGAGGGGAAGAAGCTTTCTTT.

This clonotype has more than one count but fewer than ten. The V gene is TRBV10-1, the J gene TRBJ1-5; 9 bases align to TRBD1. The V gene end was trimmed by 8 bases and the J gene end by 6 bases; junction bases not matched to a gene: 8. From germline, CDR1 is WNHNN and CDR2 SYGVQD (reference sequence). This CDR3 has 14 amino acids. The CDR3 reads CASLGTGRVQPQHF. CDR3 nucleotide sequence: TGCGCCAGCCTCGGGACAGGGCGAGTTCAGCCCCAGCATTTT.

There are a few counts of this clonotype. The CDR3 spells CASSKRDGSYEQYF. The CDR3 DNA reads as TGTGCCAGCAGCAAAAGGGACGGCTCCTACGAGCAGTACTTC. The chain uses TRBV7-6 and TRBJ2-7; D possibly uses TRBD1 or TRBD2 (5 bases each). The CDR3 consists of 14 residues. V lost 5 bases and J 0 bases, leaving 11 bases between the germline ends. CDR1 is SGHVS and CDR2 is FNYEAQ in the germline V gene.

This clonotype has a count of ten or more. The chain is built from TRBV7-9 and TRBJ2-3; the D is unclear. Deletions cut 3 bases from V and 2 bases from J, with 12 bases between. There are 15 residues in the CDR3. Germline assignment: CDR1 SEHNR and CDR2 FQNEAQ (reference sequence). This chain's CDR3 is CASSFGGGVTDTQYF. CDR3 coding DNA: TGTGCCAGCAGCTTCGGTGGTGGCGTCACAGATACGCAGTATTTT.

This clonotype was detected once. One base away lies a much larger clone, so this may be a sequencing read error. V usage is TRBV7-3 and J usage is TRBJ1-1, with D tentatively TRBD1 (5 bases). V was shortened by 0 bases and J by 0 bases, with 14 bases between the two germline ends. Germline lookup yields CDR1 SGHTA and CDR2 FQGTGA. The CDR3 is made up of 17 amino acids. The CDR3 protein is CASSLTGGRFMNTEAFF. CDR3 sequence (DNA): TGTGCCAGCAGCTTAACGGGGGGTAGGTTCATGAACACTGAAGCTTTCTTT.

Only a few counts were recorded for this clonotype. In DNA form, the CDR3 reads TGTGCCAGCAGTTTACAGGGGGCTTTAGGCACCGGGGAGCTGTTTTTT. Translating gives CASSLQGALGTGELFF. The genes are TRBV7-9 and TRBJ2-2; 9 bases agree with TRBD1. Germline CDR1 SEHNR, CDR2 FQNEAQ (reference sequence). With 6 bases clipped from V and 4 bases from J, the junction kept 9 bases outside the gene matches. CDR3 length equals 16 residues.

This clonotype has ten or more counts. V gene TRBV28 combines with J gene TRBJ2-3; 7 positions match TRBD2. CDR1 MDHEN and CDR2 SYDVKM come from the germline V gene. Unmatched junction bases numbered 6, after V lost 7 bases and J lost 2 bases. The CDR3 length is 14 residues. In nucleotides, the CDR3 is TGTGCCAGCAAGGCGGGAGCCCACACAGATACGCAGTATTTT. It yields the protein CASKAGAHTDTQYF.